These 30 T cell receptor beta chains share one sample of origin, sequenced in a study of cytomegalovirus exposure and HLA in healthy donors. Primers included in the PCR were 60 Vbeta and 13 Jbeta primers. This table comes from immunoSEQ multiplex PCR, and its TCRdb copy is limited to in-frame clones, with some not included. Among some 99,000 clones listed, 80% to 85% were seen once. Sequencing input: PBMCs. The receptors originated from a woman aged 25 to 39 in good health and CMV-seronegative.

This chain joins TRBV7-9 and TRBJ2-7; tentatively, D is TRBD1 (5 bases). Germline CDR1 and CDR2: SEHNR and FQNEAQ (reference sequence). This CDR3 contains 14 residues. Trimming left V 3 bases short and J 0 bases short, with 9 bases between. CDR3 region: CASSFTRASYEQYF. CDR3 coding DNA: TGTGCCAGCAGCTTCACCAGGGCCTCCTACGAGCAGTACTTC.

This rearrangement joins TRBV5-6 to TRBJ2-6; TRBD2 might be the D (5 bases). This CDR3 spans 18 amino acids. V lost 0 bases and J lost 0, with 13 bases in between. Germline CDR1 SGHDT, CDR2 YYEEEE. The CDR3 protein is CASSLAWMEASGANVLTF. CDR3 DNA sequence: TGTGCCAGCAGCTTGGCCTGGATGGAGGCCTCTGGGGCCAACGTCCTGACTTTC.

The chain joins TRBV2 to TRBJ2-5, with a tentative D call TRBD1 (7 bases). CDR3 length equals 12 residues. Germline V CDR1 and CDR2: SNHLY, FYNNEI. Trimming shortened V by 6 bases and J by 5 bases, and 10 bases separated the two germline ends. In DNA form, the CDR3 reads TGTGCCAGCAGCGCAGGGGGGGAGACCCAGTACTTC. Amino acids: CASSAGGETQYF.

The chain recombines TRBV5-6 with TRBJ2-7; 7 bases line up with TRBD1. The germline CDR1 and CDR2 sequences are SGHDT and YYEEEE. This CDR3 is 13 amino acids long. The trim removed 5 bases at V and 4 bases at J, leaving 6 bases unmatched. The CDR3 sequence: CASSAGTEYEQYF. The CDR3 nucleotides read TGTGCCAGCAGTGCCGGGACAGAATACGAGCAGTACTTC.

CDR3 coding DNA: TGTGCCAGCACCAGAGACAGGGCCCAAGAGACCCAGTACTTC. It codes for CASTRDRAQETQYF. The chain recombines TRBV6-1 with TRBJ2-5; TRBD1 agrees at 7 bases. Trimming removed 7 bases from V and 1 base from J; junction bases left unmatched: 6. The CDR3 loop spans 14 amino acids. Germline loops: CDR1 MNHNS, CDR2 SASEGT.

In the case of this clone: This specimen includes other DNA sequences encoding the same CDR3. The genes are TRBV7-8 and TRBJ1-4; 7 bases are a match to TRBD1. Germline CDR1 SGHVS, CDR2 FQNEAQ. There are 14 residues in the CDR3. J was trimmed by 6 bases and V by 3 bases; bases with no gene match: 4. The CDR3 is CASSFGQDYEKLFF. CDR3 coding DNA: TGTGCCAGCAGCTTCGGACAGGACTATGAAAAACTGTTTTTT. Full variable domain (rest looked up from reference TRBV7-8 and TRBJ1-4): GAGVSQSPRYKVAKRGQDVALRCDPISGHVSLFWYQQALGQGPEFLTYFQNEAQLDKSGLPSDRFFAERPEGSVSTLKIQRTQQEDSAVYLCASSFGQDYEKLFFGSGTQLSVL.

The chain combines TRBV5-1 with TRBJ2-7, with 9 bases that match TRBD2. The CDR3 runs 14 residues. Germline trimming cut 5 bases from V and 4 bases from J; bases unmatched to any gene: 7. Germline assignment: CDR1 SGHRS and CDR2 YFSETQ. This chain's CDR3 is CASRRLAGKYEQYF. The CDR3, as DNA: TGCGCCAGCAGGCGTCTAGCGGGAAAGTACGAGCAGTACTTC.

The rearrangement links TRBV11-2 to TRBJ1-2; weak D call: TRBD1 (5 bases). Germline assignment: CDR1 SGHAT and CDR2 FQNNGV. The CDR3 extends over 14 amino acids. The V end was cut by 5 bases, the J end by 6 bases, with 16 bases between. CDR3: CASSKGSAINGYTF. The CDR3 nucleotides read TGTGCCAGCAGCAAGGGGTCGGCGATAAATGGCTACACCTTC.

This clone has only a few counts. This rearrangement joins TRBV7-9 to TRBJ1-1, with unresolved D. Trimming cost V 3 bases and J 3 bases, with 8 bases left between them. Germline-derived CDR1 and CDR2 are SEHNR and FQNEAQ (reference sequence). This CDR3 comprises 13 residues. CDR3 DNA: TGTGCCAGCAGCTTGTACGGGGACACTGAAGCTTTCTTT. Residues: CASSLYGDTEAFF.

The chain has TRBV7-6 and TRBJ2-5; 7 bases align to TRBD2. TRBJ2-7 explains the end of the DNA better; the J call may be wrong. Germline values: CDR1 SGHVS, CDR2 FNYEAQ. This CDR3 spans 13 amino acids. This CDR3 reads CASSLGDYYEQYF. DNA of the CDR3: TGTGCCAGCAGCTTAGGGGACTATTACGAGCAGTACTTC.

Only a few counts were recorded for this clone. The CDR3 DNA reads TGTGCCAGCAGGGACAGGGGGAAGATGAACACTGAAGCTTTCTTT. The encoded protein is CASRDRGKMNTEAFF. This chain connects TRBV6-1 to TRBJ1-1, with 10 positions matching TRBD1. The CDR3 length is 15 residues. With V trimmed by 6 bases and J by 0 bases, 4 bases remained unmatched. The germline V gene has CDR1 MNHNS and CDR2 SASEGT.

CDR3 amino acids: CASSPGLAGGTSTDTQYF. The CDR3 DNA sequence: TGTGCCAGCAGCCCCGGACTAGCGGGAGGGACTAGCACAGATACGCAGTATTTT. The gene calls are TRBV9 and TRBJ2-3; 15 bases agree with TRBD2. V dropped 4 bases and J dropped 0; count of bases not matched to a gene: 6. The germline V gene encodes CDR1 SGDLS and CDR2 YYNGEE. CDR3 size: 18 residues.

The rearrangement uses TRBV5-1 and TRBJ2-5, with TRBD2 as a possible D gene (5 bases). From germline, CDR1 is SGHRS and CDR2 YFSETQ. The CDR3 has 13 amino acids. With 4 bases removed from V and 2 bases from J, the gap between germline ends came to 9 bases. The CDR3 region has the DNA TGCGCCAGCAGCCTAGCTAGACAAGAGACCCAGTACTTC. Its translation: CASSLARQETQYF.

This clone was observed a handful of times. This sequence joins TRBV19 and TRBJ1-1; TRBD1 matches 11 bases. In germline, CDR1 is LNHDA, CDR2 SQIVND (reference sequence). Trimming at V came to 5 bases and at J to 0 bases, leaving 5 bases not matched to a gene. The CDR3 contains 16 residues. The CDR3 DNA follows: TGTGCCAGTAGTTCCCCGGACAGGGGGCTGAACACTGAAGCTTTCTTT. It specifies CASSSPDRGLNTEAFF.

The gene calls are TRBV19 and TRBJ1-2; D gene unclear. Trimming shortened V by 7 bases and J by 7 bases, and 13 bases separated the two germline ends. The CDR3 loop spans 12 amino acids. The germline CDR1 and CDR2 sequences are LNHDA and SQIVND (reference sequence). CDR3 region: CASMNLAFGYTF. The CDR3 nucleotides read TGTGCCAGTATGAATCTGGCATTTGGCTACACCTTC.

This clone has just one count. The J gene is TRBJ2-3, the V gene TRBV2, with 10 bases matching TRBD2. The V gene's germline CDR1 is SNHLY and CDR2 FYNNEI. This CDR3 is built from 15 residues. The J segment lost 11 bases and the V segment lost 3 bases, leaving 11 bases of the junction unmatched. In DNA, the CDR3 is TGTGCCAGCAGTGAGGTGGCTAGCGGGAGAGCAAAGCAGTATTTT. Residues: CASSEVASGRAKQYF.

The rearrangement joins TRBV10-3 to TRBJ2-5; TRBD2 is a possible D gene (5 bases). Germline-derived CDR1 and CDR2 are ENHRY and SYGVKD. The V and J ends lost 3 bases and 0 bases respectively, with 8 bases between them. CDR3 length: 14 amino acids. The CDR3 loop is CAISEGRYQETQYF. CDR3 bases: TGTGCCATCAGTGAAGGGAGATACCAAGAGACCCAGTACTTC.

V is TRBV5-1 and J is TRBJ2-3; D is perhaps TRBD2 (5 bases). Germline CDR1 SGHRS, CDR2 YFSETQ. The CDR3 has 14 amino acids. Trimming took 0 bases from V and 5 from J, leaving 10 bases between them. Here the CDR3 reads CASSLGGQRDTQYF. The CDR3 nucleotides read TGCGCCAGCAGCTTGGGAGGGCAAAGAGATACGCAGTATTTT.

Only one count was recorded for this clone. This rearrangement joins TRBV9 to TRBJ2-3; a weak D match, TRBD2 (6 bases). Germline assignment: CDR1 SGDLS and CDR2 YYNGEE. V lost 5 bases, J lost 0 bases, and 10 bases lay in between. The CDR3 length is 14 residues. This chain's CDR3 is CASSRGTSTDTQYF. In DNA form, the CDR3 reads TGTGCCAGCAGTCGGGGGACTAGCACAGATACGCAGTATTTT.

The chain uses TRBV7-9 and TRBJ2-2; D may be TRBD2 (6 bases). The CDR3 is 16 amino acids. The V end lost 7 bases, the J end lost 3 bases, and 18 bases lay between the germline ends. Germline V CDR1 and CDR2: SEHNR, FQNEAQ (reference sequence). This CDR3 reads CASIPGRGLHTGELFF. CDR3 nucleotide sequence: TGTGCCAGCATCCCTGGTAGGGGACTTCACACCGGGGAGCTGTTTTTT.

The V gene is TRBV6-5, the J gene TRBJ2-2; possible D gene TRBD1, 5 bases. Germline CDR1 is MNHEY and CDR2 is SVGAGI. Deletions cut 5 bases from V and 1 base from J, with 8 bases between. The CDR3 runs to 14 residues. The CDR3 DNA follows: TGTGCCAGCAGTACAACAGGGAACACCGGGGAGCTGTTTTTT. Its translation: CASSTTGNTGELFF.

This chain connects TRBV10-3 to TRBJ1-3, with 8 bases lining up with TRBD1. Germline-derived CDR1 and CDR2 are ENHRY and SYGVKD. The CDR3 is made up of 17 amino acids. Losses at the gene ends were 3 bases for V and 0 bases for J; bases not matched to a gene: 7. CDR3 sequence reads: CAISDRDRLFSGNTIYF. In nucleotides, the CDR3 is TGTGCCATCAGTGACCGGGACAGGTTGTTCTCTGGAAACACCATATATTTT.

This clone was observed once. The chain recombines TRBV27 with TRBJ1-1, with 8 bases matching TRBD1. This CDR3 has 14 residues. Trimming cost V 6 bases and J 5 bases; bases outside gene matches: 8. Germline CDR1 MNHEY, CDR2 SMNVEV (reference sequence). The CDR3 nucleotides are TGTGCCAGCAGAAGCACAGGGGGGGGGACTGAAGCTTTCTTT. It is translated as CASRSTGGGTEAFF.

The rearrangement uses TRBV19 and TRBJ1-2; possibly TRBD1 for D (5 bases). Trimming removed 3 bases at V and 7 bases at J, with 15 bases between. The germline V gene has CDR1 LNHDA and CDR2 SQIVND (reference sequence). CDR3 length equals 14 residues. The CDR3 protein is CASSIDRQAGGYTF. The DNA of the CDR3 is TGTGCCAGTAGTATCGACAGACAAGCAGGTGGCTACACCTTC.

As concerns this clone: This sample includes further DNA sequences coding for the same CDR3. V and J are TRBV10-3 and TRBJ2-7; perhaps TRBD1 as D (5 bases). With 7 bases removed from V and 2 bases from J, the gap between germline ends came to 15 bases. The CDR3 totals 14 residues. Germline CDR1 ENHRY, CDR2 SYGVKD. The CDR3 coding sequence is TGTGCCATCACTCCGTCGGACACGGCCTACGAGCAGTACTTC. Its translation: CAITPSDTAYEQYF.

The chain uses TRBV28 and TRBJ2-2, with TRBD2 identical over 12 bases. The CDR3 has 16 amino acids. In germline, CDR1 is MDHEN, CDR2 SYDVKM. V trimming: 4 bases; J trimming: 6 bases; junction bases outside the gene matches: 6. CDR3: CASSSGLAGSSGELFF. The CDR3 region has the DNA TGTGCCAGCAGTTCGGGACTAGCGGGTTCGTCCGGGGAGCTGTTTTTT.

In the case of this clone: At one end, the junction sequence differs from germline, possibly due to a read error. The chain employs TRBV29-1 and TRBJ2-5; 9 bases are a match to TRBD2. The germline CDR1 and CDR2 sequences are SQVTM and ANQGSEA. The CDR3 covers 15 residues. CDR3 DNA sequence: TGCAGCGTTCGATTACCAAGCGGGGGGTGGGAGACCCGGTACTTC. It encodes CSVRLPSGGWETRYF. Full variable domain (missing parts from reference TRBV29-1 and TRBJ2-5): SAVISQKPSRDICQRGTSLTIQCQVDSQVTMMFWYRQQPGQSLTLIATANQGSEATYESGFVIDKFPISRPNLTFSTLTVSNMSPEDSSIYLCSVRLPSGGWETRYFGPGTRLLVL.

The genes are TRBV5-4 and TRBJ2-1; D is possibly TRBD2 (6 bases). Germline-derived CDR1 and CDR2 are SGHNT and YYREEE (reference sequence). The CDR3 runs 16 residues. Trimming left V 5 bases short and J 3 bases short, with 18 bases between. The CDR3 sequence: CASRGGSGRGYNEQFF. In DNA form, the CDR3 reads TGTGCCAGCAGGGGCGGGTCGGGGCGGGGCTACAATGAGCAGTTCTTC.

The chain employs TRBV25-1 and TRBJ1-4, with 7 bases aligning to TRBD1. The CDR3 extends over 14 amino acids. Germline CDR1 MGHDK, CDR2 SYGVNS. V dropped 8 bases and J dropped 7; count of bases not matched to a gene: 10. This CDR3 is CASSPDRLSEKLFF. The CDR3 coding sequence is TGTGCCAGCTCGCCGGACAGGCTGAGTGAAAAACTGTTTTTT.

In this sample, this clone turned up once. The genes are TRBV4-1 and TRBJ2-3; TRBD1 might be the D (6 bases). Trimming took off 1 base at V and 0 bases at J, with 20 bases between the two ends. This CDR3 region has 19 residues. Looked up from germline, CDR1 is MGHRA and CDR2 is YSYEKL. Here the CDR3 reads CASSQVGRGRHPSTDTQYF. Here the CDR3 DNA reads TGCGCCAGCAGCCAAGTGGGCAGGGGACGACACCCTAGCACAGATACGCAGTATTTT.